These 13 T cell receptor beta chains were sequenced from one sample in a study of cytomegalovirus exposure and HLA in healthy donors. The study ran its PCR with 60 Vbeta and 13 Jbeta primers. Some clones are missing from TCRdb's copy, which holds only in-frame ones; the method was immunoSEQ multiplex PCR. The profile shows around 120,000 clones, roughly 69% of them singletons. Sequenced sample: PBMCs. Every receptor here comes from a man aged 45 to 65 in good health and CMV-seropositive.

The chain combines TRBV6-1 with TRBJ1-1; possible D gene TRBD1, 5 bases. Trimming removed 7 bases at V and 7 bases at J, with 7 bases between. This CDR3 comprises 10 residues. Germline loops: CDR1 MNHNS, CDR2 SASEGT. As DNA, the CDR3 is TGTGCCAGCAATCAGGGTGAAGCTTTCTTT. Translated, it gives CASNQGEAFF.

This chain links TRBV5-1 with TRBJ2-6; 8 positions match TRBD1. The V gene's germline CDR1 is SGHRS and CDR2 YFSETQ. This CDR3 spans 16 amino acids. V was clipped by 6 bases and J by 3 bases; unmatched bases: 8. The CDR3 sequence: CASKGQGASGANVLTF. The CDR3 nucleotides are TGCGCCAGCAAGGGGCAGGGGGCGAGTGGGGCCAACGTCCTGACTTTC.

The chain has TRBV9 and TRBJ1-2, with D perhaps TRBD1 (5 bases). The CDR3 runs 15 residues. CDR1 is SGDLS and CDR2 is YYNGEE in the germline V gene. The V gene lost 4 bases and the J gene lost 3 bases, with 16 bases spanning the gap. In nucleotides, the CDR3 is TGTGCCAGCAGCCCGGGCCAAGACAGCTACTATGGCTACACCTTC. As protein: CASSPGQDSYYGYTF.

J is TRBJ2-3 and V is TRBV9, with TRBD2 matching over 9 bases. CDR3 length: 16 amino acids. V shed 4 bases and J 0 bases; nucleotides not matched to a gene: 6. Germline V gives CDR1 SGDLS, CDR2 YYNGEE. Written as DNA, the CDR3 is TGTGCCAGCAGCCCTGGGACTAGCCCGAGCACAGATACGCAGTATTTT. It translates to CASSPGTSPSTDTQYF.

For the CDR3, the DNA is TGTGCCAGCAGCTCCTGGGGAGGCGACAATGAGCAGTTCTTC. As protein: CASSSWGGDNEQFF. V and J are TRBV5-8 and TRBJ2-1, with D possibly matching TRBD2 (6 bases). The CDR3 is 14 amino acids. Germline CDR1 and CDR2: SGHTS and YDEGEE. Trimming took off 3 bases at V and 5 bases at J, with 12 bases between the two ends.

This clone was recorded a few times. In DNA, the CDR3 is TGCGCCAGCAGATTGCGGCAACCACTGAGGAGGACAGATACGCAGTATTTT. This codes for CASRLRQPLRRTDTQYF. The chain carries TRBV5-1 and TRBJ2-3; TRBD2 is a possible D gene (5 bases). The CDR3 has 17 amino acids. Germline-derived CDR1 and CDR2 are SGHRS and YFSETQ. V shed 5 bases and J shed 3 bases, with 22 bases lying between them.

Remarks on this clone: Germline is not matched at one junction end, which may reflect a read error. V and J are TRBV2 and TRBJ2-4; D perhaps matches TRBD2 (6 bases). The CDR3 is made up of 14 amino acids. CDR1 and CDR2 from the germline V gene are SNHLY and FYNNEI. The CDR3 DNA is TGTGCCAGCAGTGAAGCGGCTTTAGCGGACCCTACCTTTTTC. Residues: CASSEAALADPTFF.

CDR3 protein: CASSRGLGNQPQHF. The CDR3, as DNA: TGTGCCAGTAGCAGGGGTCTGGGCAATCAGCCCCAGCATTTT. The chain joins TRBV19 to TRBJ1-5; weak D call: TRBD1 (6 bases). Germline V gene data show CDR1 as LNHDA and CDR2 as SQIVND (reference sequence). This CDR3 contains 14 residues. V was pared by 6 bases and J by 2 bases, with 11 bases between.

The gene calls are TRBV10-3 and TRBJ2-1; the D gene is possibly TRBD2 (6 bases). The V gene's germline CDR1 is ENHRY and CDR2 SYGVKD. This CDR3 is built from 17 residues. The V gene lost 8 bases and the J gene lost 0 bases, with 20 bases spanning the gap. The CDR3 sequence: CAIGAISGGSSYNEQFF. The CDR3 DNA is TGTGCCATCGGTGCCATTAGCGGTGGGAGCTCCTACAATGAGCAGTTCTTC.

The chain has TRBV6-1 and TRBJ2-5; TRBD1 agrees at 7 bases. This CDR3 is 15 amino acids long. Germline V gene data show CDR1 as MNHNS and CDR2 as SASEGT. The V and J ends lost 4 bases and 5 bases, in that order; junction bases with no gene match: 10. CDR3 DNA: TGTGCCAGCAGTGGACTTTTCAGGGGGTATGAGACCCAGTACTTC. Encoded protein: CASSGLFRGYETQYF.

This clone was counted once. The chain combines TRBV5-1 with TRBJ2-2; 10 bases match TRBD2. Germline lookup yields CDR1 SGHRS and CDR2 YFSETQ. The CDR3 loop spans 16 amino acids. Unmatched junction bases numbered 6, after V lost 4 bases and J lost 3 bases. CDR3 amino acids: CASSRTSGEYTGELFF. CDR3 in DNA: TGCGCCAGCAGCCGAACTAGCGGGGAGTACACCGGGGAGCTGTTTTTT.

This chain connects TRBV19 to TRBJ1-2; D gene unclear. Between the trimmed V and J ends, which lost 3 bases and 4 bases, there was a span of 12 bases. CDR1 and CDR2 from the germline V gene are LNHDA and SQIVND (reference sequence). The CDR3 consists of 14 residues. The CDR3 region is CASSIYPAGYGYTF. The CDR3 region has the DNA TGTGCCAGTAGTATTTACCCCGCGGGCTATGGCTACACCTTC.

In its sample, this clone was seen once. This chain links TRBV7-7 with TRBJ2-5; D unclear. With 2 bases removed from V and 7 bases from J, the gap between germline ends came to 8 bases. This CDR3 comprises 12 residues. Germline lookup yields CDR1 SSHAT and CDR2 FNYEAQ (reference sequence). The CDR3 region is CASSLTFGTQYF. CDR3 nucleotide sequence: TGTGCCAGCAGCTTAACTTTTGGGACCCAGTACTTC. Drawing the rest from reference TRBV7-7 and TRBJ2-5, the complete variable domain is GAGVSQSPRYKVTKRGQDVTLRCDPISSHATLYWYQQALGQGPEFLTYFNYEAQPDKSGLPSDRFSAERPEGSISTLTIQRTEQRDSAMYRCASSLTFGTQYFGPGTRLLVL.